This T cell receptor beta chain was obtained from a study of CD8 T cells in ankylosing spondylitis. General study results and limits: Prior work had noted some motif variants in reactive arthritis blood and synovial fluid.

CDR1 and CDR2 (germline): DFQATT, SNEGSKA (reference sequence). Trimming removed 3 bases at V and 5 bases at J, with 10 bases between. This CDR3 contains 13 residues. TCRdb re-called the 5' RACE reads through MiXCR, storing one row per CDR3 protein. The sample shows approximately 220,000 distinct CDR3 sequences, 8% to 11% of them seen only once. As concerns this clonotype: Its specificity is not known.

The receptor was isolated from a male donor with ankylosing spondylitis or in good health (not recorded which). The chain is built from TRBV20-1 and TRBJ1-4, with a possible D match to TRBD1 (5 bases). The specimen was blood, either unsorted or a sorted T cell fraction (not recorded which). The CDR3 DNA follows: TGCAGTGCTAGTGAGGCAGGGAATGAAAAACTGTTTTTT. Residues: CSASEAGNEKLFF.